This TCR beta chain emerged from a study of control samples from healthy donors and cancer patients. Germline V CDR1 and CDR2: SGDLS, YYNGEE. V was shortened by 10 bases and J by 1 base, with 15 bases between the two germline ends. The CDR3 spans 13 residues. Profiled with immunoSEQ multiplex PCR; TCRdb holds only in-frame clones, not every one. The sample consists of almost 95,000 clones, over 75% of them appearing once. This chain joins TRBV9 and TRBJ2-7; unclear D gene. The source of this sequence is a woman aged 18 to 35 in good health. The sample was blood. In nucleotides, the CDR3 is TGTGCCCGGTCCTCACCACCATCCTACGAGCAGTACTTC. Residues: CARSSPPSYEQYF.